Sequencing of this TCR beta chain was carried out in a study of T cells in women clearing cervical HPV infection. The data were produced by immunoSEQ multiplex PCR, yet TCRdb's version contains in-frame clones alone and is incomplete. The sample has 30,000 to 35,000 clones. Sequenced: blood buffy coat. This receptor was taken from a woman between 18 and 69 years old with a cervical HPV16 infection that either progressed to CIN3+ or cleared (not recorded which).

The CDR3: CASSTRTGGRIETQYF. The sequenced part of the CDR3 DNA is TGTGCCAGTAGTACGCGGACAGGGGGGCGAATAGAGACC. This rearrangement joins TRBV19 to TRBJ2-5, with 10 positions matching TRBD1. The read halts 3 residues ahead of the CDR3 end, with the missing end drawn from the germline J gene. Germline CDR1 and CDR2: LNHDA and SQIVND (reference sequence). J lost 4 bases, V lost 4 bases, and 9 bases had no gene match. This CDR3 is built from 16 residues.